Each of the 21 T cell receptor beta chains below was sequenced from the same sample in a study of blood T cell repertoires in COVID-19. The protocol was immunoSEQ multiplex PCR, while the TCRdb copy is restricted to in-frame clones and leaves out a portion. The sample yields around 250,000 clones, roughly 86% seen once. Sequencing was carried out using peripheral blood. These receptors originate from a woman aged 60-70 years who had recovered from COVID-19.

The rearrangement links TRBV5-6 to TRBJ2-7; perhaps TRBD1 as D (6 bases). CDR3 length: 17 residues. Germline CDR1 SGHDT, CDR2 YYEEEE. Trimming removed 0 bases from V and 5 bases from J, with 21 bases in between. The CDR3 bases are TGTGCCAGCAGCTTGGGTGACAATGGCAGGGGCACGCACGAGCAGTACTTC. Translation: CASSLGDNGRGTHEQYF.

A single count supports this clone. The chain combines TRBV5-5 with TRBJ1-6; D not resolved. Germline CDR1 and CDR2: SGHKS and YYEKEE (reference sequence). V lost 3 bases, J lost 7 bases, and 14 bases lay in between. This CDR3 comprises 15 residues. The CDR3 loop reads CASSSIGLLNSPLHF. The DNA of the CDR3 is TGTGCCAGCAGCTCGATAGGACTGCTAAATTCACCCCTCCACTTT.

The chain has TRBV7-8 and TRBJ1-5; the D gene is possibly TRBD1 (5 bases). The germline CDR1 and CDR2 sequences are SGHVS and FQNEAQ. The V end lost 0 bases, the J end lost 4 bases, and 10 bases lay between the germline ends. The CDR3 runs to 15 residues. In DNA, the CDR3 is TGTGCCAGCAGCTTAGCGGGGCTAAGTAATCAGCCCCAGCATTTT. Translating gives CASSLAGLSNQPQHF.

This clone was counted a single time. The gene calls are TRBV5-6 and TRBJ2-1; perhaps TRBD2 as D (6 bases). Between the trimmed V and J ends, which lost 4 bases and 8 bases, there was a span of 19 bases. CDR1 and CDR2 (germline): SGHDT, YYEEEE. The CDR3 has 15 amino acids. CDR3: CASSPRTGGFYEQFF. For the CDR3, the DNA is TGTGCCAGCAGCCCCCGGACTGGAGGGTTCTATGAGCAGTTCTTC.

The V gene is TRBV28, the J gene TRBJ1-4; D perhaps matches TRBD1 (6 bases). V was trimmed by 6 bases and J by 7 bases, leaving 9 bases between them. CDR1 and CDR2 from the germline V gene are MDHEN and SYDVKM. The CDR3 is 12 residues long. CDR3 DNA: TGTGCCAGCAGCAGGGGTATTGAAAAACTGTTTTTT. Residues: CASSRGIEKLFF.

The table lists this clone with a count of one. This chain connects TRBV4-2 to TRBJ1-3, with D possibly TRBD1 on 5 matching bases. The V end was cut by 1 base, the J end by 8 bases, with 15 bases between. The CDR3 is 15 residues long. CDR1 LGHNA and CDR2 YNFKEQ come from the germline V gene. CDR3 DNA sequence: TGTGCCAGCAGCCAAGGCGGGGGGGATTCGGACACCATATATTTT. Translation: CASSQGGGDSDTIYF.

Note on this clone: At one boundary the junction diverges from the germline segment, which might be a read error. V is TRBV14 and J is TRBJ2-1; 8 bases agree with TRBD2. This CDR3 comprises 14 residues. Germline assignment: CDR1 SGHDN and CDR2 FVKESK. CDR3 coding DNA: TGTGCCAGCAGCCAAGAAAGGACGGGGGGGTCTCCAATCTTC. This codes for CASSQERTGGSPIF.

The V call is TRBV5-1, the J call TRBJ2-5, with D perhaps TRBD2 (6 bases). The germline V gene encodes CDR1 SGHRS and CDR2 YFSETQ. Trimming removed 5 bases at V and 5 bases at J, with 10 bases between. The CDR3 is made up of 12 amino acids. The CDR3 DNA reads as TGCGCCAGCAGGGAGGAGGGGGAGACCCAGTACTTC. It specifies CASREEGETQYF.

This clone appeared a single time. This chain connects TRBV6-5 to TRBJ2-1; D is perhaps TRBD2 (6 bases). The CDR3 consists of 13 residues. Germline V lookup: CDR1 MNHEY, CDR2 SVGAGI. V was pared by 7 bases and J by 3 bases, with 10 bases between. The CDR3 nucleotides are TGTGCCAGCAAGGCGGGGCACTACAATGAGCAGTTCTTC. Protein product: CASKAGHYNEQFF.

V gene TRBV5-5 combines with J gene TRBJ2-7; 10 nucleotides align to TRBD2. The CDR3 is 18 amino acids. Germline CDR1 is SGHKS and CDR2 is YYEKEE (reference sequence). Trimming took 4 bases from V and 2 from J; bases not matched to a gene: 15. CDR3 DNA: TGTGCCAGCAGCCCCGCGAGCGGGGGGGCCTCTTCGCCCTACGAGCAGTACTTC. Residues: CASSPASGGASSPYEQYF. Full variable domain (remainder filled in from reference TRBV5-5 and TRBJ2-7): DAGVTQSPTHLIKTRGQQVTLRCSPISGHKSVSWYQQVLGQGPQFIFQYYEKEERGRGNFPDRFSARQFPNYSSELNVNALLLGDSALYLCASSPASGGASSPYEQYFGPGTRLTVT.

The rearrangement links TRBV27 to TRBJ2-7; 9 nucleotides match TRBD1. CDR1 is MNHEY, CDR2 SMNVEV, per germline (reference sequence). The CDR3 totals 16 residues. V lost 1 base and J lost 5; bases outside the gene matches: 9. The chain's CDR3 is CASSLLVTGGFHEQYF. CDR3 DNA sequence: TGTGCCAGCAGTTTATTGGTGACAGGGGGGTTTCACGAGCAGTACTTC.

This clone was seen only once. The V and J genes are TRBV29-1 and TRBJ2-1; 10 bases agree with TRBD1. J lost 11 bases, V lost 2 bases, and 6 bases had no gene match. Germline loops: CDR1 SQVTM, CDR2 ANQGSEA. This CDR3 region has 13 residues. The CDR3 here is CSVERGQGLKQFF. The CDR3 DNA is TGCAGCGTTGAACGGGGACAGGGGCTAAAGCAGTTCTTC.

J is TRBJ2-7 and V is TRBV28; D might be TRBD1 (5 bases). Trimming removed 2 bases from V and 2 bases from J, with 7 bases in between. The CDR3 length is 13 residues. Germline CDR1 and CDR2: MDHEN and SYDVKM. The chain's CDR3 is CASSLTQAYEQYF. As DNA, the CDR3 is TGTGCCAGCAGTTTAACACAGGCCTACGAGCAGTACTTC. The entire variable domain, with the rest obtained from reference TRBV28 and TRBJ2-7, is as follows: DVKVTQSSRYLVKRTGEKVFLECVQDMDHENMFWYRQDPGLGLRLIYFSYDVKMKEKGDIPEGYSVSREKKERFSLILESASTNQTSMYLCASSLTQAYEQYFGPGTRLTVT.

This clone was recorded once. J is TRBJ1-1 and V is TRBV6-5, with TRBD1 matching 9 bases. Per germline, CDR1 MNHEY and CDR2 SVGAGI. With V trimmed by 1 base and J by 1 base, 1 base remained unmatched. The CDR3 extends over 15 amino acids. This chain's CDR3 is CASSYWDRANTEAFF. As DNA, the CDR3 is TGTGCCAGCAGTTACTGGGACAGGGCGAACACTGAAGCTTTCTTT.

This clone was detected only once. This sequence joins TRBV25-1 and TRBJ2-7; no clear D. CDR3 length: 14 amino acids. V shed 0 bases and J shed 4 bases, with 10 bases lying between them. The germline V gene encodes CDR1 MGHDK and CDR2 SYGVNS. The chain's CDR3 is CASSEYETWYEQYF. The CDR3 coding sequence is TGTGCCAGCAGTGAATACGAGACTTGGTACGAGCAGTACTTC.

The chain's CDR3 is CASSEGWGITNEKLFF. CDR3 bases: TGTGCCAGCAGTGAGGGGTGGGGCATCACTAATGAAAAACTGTTTTTT. V usage is TRBV6-1 and J usage is TRBJ1-4; tentative D call: TRBD1 (5 bases). V was pared by 3 bases and J by 2 bases, with 13 bases between. This CDR3 is built from 16 residues. Germline lookup yields CDR1 MNHNS and CDR2 SASEGT.

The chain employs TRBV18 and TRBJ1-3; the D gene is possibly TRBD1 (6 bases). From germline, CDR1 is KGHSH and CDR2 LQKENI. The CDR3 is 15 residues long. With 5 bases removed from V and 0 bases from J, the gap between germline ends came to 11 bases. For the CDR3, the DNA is TGTGCCAGCTCATCCCAGGGGAACTCTGGAAACACCATATATTTT. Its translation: CASSSQGNSGNTIYF.

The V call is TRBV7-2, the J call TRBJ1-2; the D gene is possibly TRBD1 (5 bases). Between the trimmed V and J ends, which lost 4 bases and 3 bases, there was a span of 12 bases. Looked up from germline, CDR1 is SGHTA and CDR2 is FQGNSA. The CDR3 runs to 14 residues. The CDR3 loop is CASSYNDRYYGYTF. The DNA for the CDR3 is TGTGCCAGCAGCTATAACGACAGATACTATGGCTACACCTTC.

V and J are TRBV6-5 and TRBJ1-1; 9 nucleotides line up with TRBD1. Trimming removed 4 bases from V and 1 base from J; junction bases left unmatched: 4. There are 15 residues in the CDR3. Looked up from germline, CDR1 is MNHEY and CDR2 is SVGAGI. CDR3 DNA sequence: TGTGCCAGCAGTTTCAGGGGACAGGGGAACACTGAAGCTTTCTTT. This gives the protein CASSFRGQGNTEAFF.

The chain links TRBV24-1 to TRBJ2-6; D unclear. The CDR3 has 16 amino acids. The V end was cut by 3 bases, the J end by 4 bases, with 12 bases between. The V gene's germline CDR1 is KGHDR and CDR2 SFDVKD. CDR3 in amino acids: CATSDPRVAGANVLTF. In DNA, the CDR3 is TGTGCCACCAGTGATCCTCGGGTCGCCGGGGCCAACGTCCTGACTTTC.

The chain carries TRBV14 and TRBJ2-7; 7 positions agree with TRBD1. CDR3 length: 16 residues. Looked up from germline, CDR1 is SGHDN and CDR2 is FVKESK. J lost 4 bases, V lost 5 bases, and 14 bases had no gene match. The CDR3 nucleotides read TGTGCCAGCAGCTCTTACAGGGGAAAGGCTGTTTACGAGCAGTACTTC. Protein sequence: CASSSYRGKAVYEQYF.